Listed below are T cell receptor beta chains from one sample, sequenced in a study of blood T cell repertoires in COVID-19. The table came from immunoSEQ multiplex PCR; TCRdb's copy has only in-frame clones and leaves some out. This sample yields 40,000 to 65,000 clones, of which 82% are seen a single time; 11% to 15% belongs to the top ten. Sequenced material: peripheral blood. Receptors originate from a human donor in a cohort sampled during active COVID-19. Each CDR3 is given with its conserved first and last residue. The D gene is left open where the match is weak. Clone size is not always given. Where it is, it says once, few, many or a class for expanded clones.

v_call: TRBV6-6
d_call: TRBD1
clone_size: NA
j_call: TRBJ1-2
cdr3_aa: CASNTGEGNYGYTF
cdr3_nt: TGTGCCAGCAATACAGGGGAAGGGAACTATGGCTACACCTTC

v_call: TRBV25-1
d_call: TRBD2
clone_size: few
j_call: TRBJ2-3
cdr3_aa: CASRSSGSRDTQYF
cdr3_nt: TGTGCCAGCAGAAGCAGCGGGAGCAGGGATACGCAGTATTTT

v_call: TRBV7-2
d_call: TRBD2
clone_size: once
j_call: TRBJ2-3
cdr3_aa: CASAGRAWSTDTQYF
cdr3_nt: TGTGCCAGCGCCGGGAGGGCTTGGAGCACAGATACGCAGTATTTT

v_call: TRBV2
d_call: TRBD1
clone_size: NA
j_call: TRBJ2-3
cdr3_aa: CASSPGQGPTDTQYF
cdr3_nt: TGTGCCAGCAGCCCCGGACAGGGCCCCACAGATACGCAGTATTTT

v_call: TRBV5-1
d_call: NA
clone_size: NA
j_call: TRBJ2-3
cdr3_aa: CASRGSVGLYSTDTQYF
cdr3_nt: TGCGCCAGCAGGGGCTCGGTTGGGCTATACAGCACAGATACGCAGTATTTT

v_call: TRBV11-2
d_call: TRBD2
clone_size: few
j_call: TRBJ2-3
cdr3_aa: CASSLVGSGLTDTQYF
cdr3_nt: TGTGCCAGCAGCCTGGTGGGTAGCGGGTTGACAGATACGCAGTATTTT

v_call: TRBV18
d_call: TRBD2
clone_size: NA
j_call: TRBJ2-1
cdr3_aa: CASSPSYSGRKDEQFF
cdr3_nt: TGTGCCAGCTCACCGAGTTATAGCGGGAGGAAAGATGAGCAGTTCTTC

v_call: TRBV11-2
d_call: TRBD1
clone_size: NA
j_call: TRBJ1-2
cdr3_aa: CASSVDPTGNGYTF
cdr3_nt: TGTGCCAGCAGCGTAGACCCGACAGGGAACGGCTACACCTTC

v_call: TRBV6-4
d_call: TRBD1
clone_size: NA
j_call: TRBJ2-3
cdr3_aa: CASSEGGQADTQYF
cdr3_nt: TGTGCCAGCAGTGAGGGGGGACAGGCAGATACGCAGTATTTT

v_call: TRBV24-1
d_call: NA
clone_size: NA
j_call: TRBJ2-3
cdr3_aa: CATSAGALTDTQYF
cdr3_nt: TGTGCCACCAGTGCAGGGGCGCTAACAGATACGCAGTATTTT

v_call: TRBV6-2/TRBV6-3
d_call: TRBD2
clone_size: few
j_call: TRBJ2-2
cdr3_aa: CASSILASGELFF
cdr3_nt: TGTGCCAGCAGCATACTAGCGAGCGGGGAGCTGTTTTTT

v_call: TRBV9
d_call: TRBD2
clone_size: NA
j_call: TRBJ2-1
cdr3_aa: CASSVVPSGNNEQFF
cdr3_nt: TGTGCCAGCAGCGTAGTGCCTAGCGGGAACAATGAGCAGTTCTTC

v_call: TRBV9
d_call: NA
clone_size: NA
j_call: TRBJ1-1
cdr3_aa: CASSLGSGGAEAFF
cdr3_nt: TGTGCCAGCAGCCTTGGGTCGGGGGGGGCTGAAGCTTTCTTT

v_call: TRBV6-1
d_call: TRBD2
clone_size: NA
j_call: TRBJ2-3
cdr3_aa: CASSDRSQRGDTQYF
cdr3_nt: TGTGCCAGCAGTGACAGGTCGCAGCGGGGAGATACGCAGTATTTT

v_call: TRBV29-1
d_call: NA
clone_size: many
j_call: TRBJ2-2
cdr3_aa: CSVGPFFFGELFF
cdr3_nt: TGCAGCGTTGGGCCGTTTTTTTTCGGGGAGCTGTTTTTT

v_call: TRBV29-1
d_call: NA
clone_size: NA
j_call: TRBJ2-7
cdr3_aa: CSVEARSSYEQYF
cdr3_nt: TGCAGCGTTGAGGCCCGAAGCTCCTACGAGCAGTACTTC

v_call: TRBV7-9
d_call: TRBD2
clone_size: medium-sized
j_call: TRBJ2-7
cdr3_aa: CASSSLLGSSGGAYEQYF
cdr3_nt: TGTGCCAGCAGCTCTCTGTTAGGATCTAGCGGGGGGGCTTACGAGCAGTACTTC

v_call: TRBV6-5
d_call: TRBD1
clone_size: NA
j_call: TRBJ2-7
cdr3_aa: CASSWTGRKSYEQYF
cdr3_nt: TGTGCCAGCAGCTGGACAGGGCGGAAGTCCTACGAGCAGTACTTC

v_call: TRBV2
d_call: TRBD1
clone_size: once
j_call: TRBJ2-7
cdr3_aa: CASSENRGGYEQYF
cdr3_nt: TGTGCCAGCAGTGAAAACAGGGGCGGCTACGAGCAGTACTTC

v_call: TRBV6-5
d_call: NA
clone_size: NA
j_call: TRBJ2-2
cdr3_aa: CASRDSNTGELFF
cdr3_nt: TGTGCCAGCAGAGACTCGAACACCGGGGAGCTGTTTTTT

v_call: TRBV7-9
d_call: TRBD1
clone_size: NA
j_call: TRBJ1-1
cdr3_aa: CASRDRTGVNTEAFF
cdr3_nt: TGTGCCAGCAGGGATCGGACAGGGGTGAACACTGAAGCTTTCTTT

v_call: TRBV5-1
d_call: NA
clone_size: NA
j_call: TRBJ2-3
cdr3_aa: CASSLGHELAADTQYF
cdr3_nt: TGCGCCAGCAGCTTAGGACACGAACTAGCTGCAGATACGCAGTATTTT

v_call: TRBV6-5
d_call: TRBD1
clone_size: NA
j_call: TRBJ1-4
cdr3_aa: CASSGQGALEKLFF
cdr3_nt: TGTGCCAGCAGCGGACAGGGGGCCTTGGAAAAACTGTTTTTT

v_call: TRBV7-2
d_call: NA
clone_size: once
j_call: TRBJ2-1
cdr3_aa: CASSFRGSYNEQFF
cdr3_nt: TGTGCCAGCAGCTTTAGGGGTTCCTACAATGAGCAGTTCTTC

v_call: TRBV9
d_call: TRBD2
clone_size: NA
j_call: TRBJ2-3
cdr3_aa: CASSLAGGPTDTQYF
cdr3_nt: TGTGCCAGCAGCCTTGCGGGGGGGCCGACAGATACGCAGTATTTT

v_call: TRBV30
d_call: TRBD2
clone_size: NA
j_call: TRBJ2-3
cdr3_aa: CAWSVVGTSKDTQYF
cdr3_nt: TGTGCCTGGAGTGTTGTTGGGACTAGCAAAGATACGCAGTATTTT

v_call: TRBV6-5
d_call: TRBD1
clone_size: NA
j_call: TRBJ2-3
cdr3_aa: CASNLQGVTDTQYF
cdr3_nt: TGTGCCAGCAACTTACAGGGGGTCACAGATACGCAGTATTTT

v_call: TRBV19
d_call: TRBD1
clone_size: NA
j_call: TRBJ2-7
cdr3_aa: CASRSTRQGAHEQYF
cdr3_nt: TGTGCCAGTAGGTCTACGCGACAGGGGGCCCACGAGCAGTACTTC

v_call: TRBV5-5
d_call: TRBD1
clone_size: NA
j_call: TRBJ1-1
cdr3_aa: CASSYATGTENTEAFF
cdr3_nt: TGTGCCAGCAGCTATGCTACTGGGACAGAGAACACTGAAGCTTTCTTT

v_call: TRBV19
d_call: NA
clone_size: NA
j_call: TRBJ2-7
cdr3_aa: CASSTQQGTEQYF
cdr3_nt: TGTGCCAGTAGTACACAACAGGGTACCGAGCAGTACTTC

v_call: TRBV19
d_call: NA
clone_size: NA
j_call: TRBJ1-4
cdr3_aa: CASQGNTNEKLFF
cdr3_nt: TGTGCCAGTCAGGGGAACACTAATGAAAAACTGTTTTTT

v_call: TRBV19
d_call: TRBD1
clone_size: NA
j_call: TRBJ1-2
cdr3_aa: CASKTGGGSYGYTF
cdr3_nt: TGTGCCAGTAAAACAGGGGGCGGAAGCTATGGCTACACCTTC

v_call: TRBV6-5
d_call: TRBD1
clone_size: NA
j_call: TRBJ2-7
cdr3_aa: CAIRPGQLINEQYF
cdr3_nt: TGTGCCATCAGACCGGGACAGCTTATCAACGAGCAGTACTTC

v_call: TRBV19
d_call: TRBD2
clone_size: NA
j_call: TRBJ2-1
cdr3_aa: CASSMGLAGEIEQFF
cdr3_nt: TGTGCCAGTAGTATGGGACTAGCGGGAGAAATTGAGCAGTTCTTC

v_call: TRBV10-3
d_call: NA
clone_size: NA
j_call: TRBJ2-1
cdr3_aa: CAISESGREQFF
cdr3_nt: TGTGCCATCAGTGAGTCGGGGCGGGAGCAGTTCTTC